These 27 T cell receptor beta chains were all obtained from the same sample, sequenced in a study of shared clonotypes between healthy human individuals. Clones were sequenced by immunoSEQ multiplex PCR, and TCRdb holds only the in-frame ones, with some missing. The table includes a few million clones, around 95% detected once. Terminally differentiated effector memory CD45RA+ cells were left out of the naive CD8 fraction, which was CD45RO-negative and positively selected for CCR7. Input material: naive CD8+ T cells from PBMCs. Source of these receptors: a young man in good health. Some clones in this sample may be carry-over from other donors' samples.

The rearrangement uses TRBV23-1 and TRBJ1-5; no clear D. TRBV23-1 has ORF status, its function being uncertain. This CDR3 spans 13 amino acids. V was clipped by 3 bases and J by 4 bases, with 7 bases between them. The CDR3 sequence: CASSHGGNQPQHF. DNA of the CDR3: TGCGCCAGCAGTCACGGAGGGAATCAGCCCCAGCATTTT.

This chain joins TRBV10-3 and TRBJ2-7; 9 bases map to TRBD1. This CDR3 has 15 residues. J gave up 4 bases and V 6 bases, and 10 bases lay outside the gene matches. CDR1 and CDR2 from the germline V gene are ENHRY and SYGVKD. The CDR3 DNA reads as TGTGCCATCAGCCCCTCCGGGACAGGGAGGTACGAGCAGTACTTC. Amino acid sequence: CAISPSGTGRYEQYF.

DNA of the CDR3: TGTGCCAGCAGCGGGCAGGGGGCGCTGGATACGCAGTATTTT. This codes for CASSGQGALDTQYF. This chain connects TRBV9 to TRBJ2-3; 8 bases are shared with TRBD1. This CDR3 comprises 14 residues. Trimming cost V 3 bases and J 6 bases; bases outside gene matches: 6. Germline V CDR1 and CDR2: SGDLS, YYNGEE.

The gene calls are TRBV5-6 and TRBJ2-7; 8 bases are shared with TRBD1. The ends lost 6 bases at V and 4 bases at J; junction bases unmatched: 9. The germline CDR1 and CDR2 sequences are SGHDT and YYEEEE. The CDR3 has 14 amino acids. CDR3 bases: TGTGCCAGCACTACGCGCAGGGGGCTATACGAGCAGTACTTC. This gives the protein CASTTRRGLYEQYF.

CDR3 nucleotide sequence: TGTGCCAGCAGCACGGGGTTAGCGGGAGTTTTCACAGATACGCAGTATTTT. Its protein is CASSTGLAGVFTDTQYF. The V and J genes are TRBV7-9 and TRBJ2-3; 9 bases map to TRBD2. The CDR3 runs 17 residues. V shed 5 bases and J 2 bases; nucleotides not matched to a gene: 11. Germline values: CDR1 SEHNR, CDR2 FQNEAQ (reference sequence). The whole variable domain, remainder taken from reference TRBV7-9 and TRBJ2-3, is DTGVSQNPRHKITKRGQNVTFRCDPISEHNRLYWYRQTLGQGPEFLTYFQNEAQLEKSRLLSDRFSAERPKGSFSTLEIQRTEQGDSAMYLCASSTGLAGVFTDTQYFGPGTRLTVL.

The chain joins TRBV6-6 to TRBJ1-1; possible D gene TRBD1, 5 bases. The CDR3 extends over 13 amino acids. Trimming pared 2 bases from V and 8 bases from J, leaving 12 bases between. CDR1 is MNHNY, CDR2 SVGAGI, per germline (reference sequence). DNA for the CDR3: TGTGCCAGCAGTTACACAGGTAACGGAGAAGCTTTCTTT. It yields the protein CASSYTGNGEAFF.

This chain joins TRBV5-1 and TRBJ2-5, with no clear D. Germline V gene sequence: CDR1 SGHRS, CDR2 YFSETQ. The V and J ends lost 0 bases and 5 bases respectively, with 17 bases between them. This CDR3 is 16 amino acids long. CDR3 amino acids: CASSLGLGISAETQYF. CDR3 DNA sequence: TGCGCCAGCAGCTTGGGTTTGGGAATCAGTGCGGAGACCCAGTACTTC.

The CDR3 nucleotides read TGTGCCAGTAGGACAGGACAGGGGTCCTATAGCAATCAGCCCCAGCATTTT. It is translated as CASRTGQGSYSNQPQHF. V usage is TRBV19 and J usage is TRBJ1-5; TRBD1 aligns across 9 bases. The CDR3 is made up of 17 amino acids. Looked up from germline, CDR1 is LNHDA and CDR2 is SQIVND (reference sequence). V dropped 6 bases and J dropped 0; count of bases not matched to a gene: 9.

J is TRBJ2-2 and V is TRBV19, with D uncertain. The CDR3 runs 13 residues. Trimming shortened V by 7 bases and J by 0 bases, and 6 bases separated the two germline ends. The germline V gene encodes CDR1 LNHDA and CDR2 SQIVND (reference sequence). The CDR3: CASNTANTGELFF. The DNA for the CDR3 is TGTGCCAGTAACACCGCGAACACCGGGGAGCTGTTTTTT.

To note about this clone: Other DNA sequences in this specimen translate into the identical CDR3. The rearrangement links TRBV7-8 to TRBJ2-5; TRBD1 matches 10 bases. Losses at the gene ends were 4 bases for V and 5 bases for J; bases not matched to a gene: 4. Looked up from germline, CDR1 is SGHVS and CDR2 is FQNEAQ. This CDR3 region has 14 residues. This chain's CDR3 is CASSSGQGGETQYF. The DNA for the CDR3 is TGTGCCAGCAGCTCCGGACAGGGGGGGGAGACCCAGTACTTC.

The gene calls are TRBV5-1 and TRBJ2-1, with 10 bases fitting TRBD2. The CDR3 extends over 17 amino acids. With 4 bases clipped from V and 4 bases from J, the junction kept 11 bases outside the gene matches. Per the germline V gene, CDR1 is SGHRS and CDR2 is YFSETQ. This CDR3 is CASSAGGGLADYNEQFF. The CDR3 bases are TGCGCCAGCAGCGCCGGGGGAGGACTAGCGGATTACAATGAGCAGTTCTTC.

Concerning this clone: This sample includes further DNA sequences coding for the same CDR3. V usage is TRBV19 and J usage is TRBJ2-7, with TRBD1 matching 7 bases. Germline V lookup: CDR1 LNHDA, CDR2 SQIVND (reference sequence). The CDR3 totals 13 residues. V lost 4 bases to trimming and J lost 3 bases; unmatched junction nucleotides: 3. CDR3 in DNA: TGTGCCAGTAGTACCCGGGACAGCTACGAGCAGTACTTC. This sequence encodes CASSTRDSYEQYF.

The V and J genes are TRBV4-1 and TRBJ2-7; D possibly corresponds to TRBD2 (6 bases). The length of the CDR3 is 18 residues. Germline V CDR1 and CDR2: MGHRA, YSYEKL. The V end lost 2 bases, the J end lost 5 bases, and 25 bases lay between the germline ends. In DNA form, the CDR3 reads TGCGCCAGCAGCCAATCAGCTGGGGGACGGGGGTTAAGGGACGAGCAGTACTTC. This codes for CASSQSAGGRGLRDEQYF.

CDR3 sequence: CASSVGRGVTDTQYF. CDR3 nucleotide sequence: TGTGCCAGCAGCGTAGGAAGGGGCGTCACAGATACGCAGTATTTT. This chain uses TRBV9 with TRBJ2-3, with D perhaps matching TRBD1 (5 bases). Germline CDR1 is SGDLS and CDR2 is YYNGEE. The CDR3 is 15 residues long. The V gene lost 0 bases and the J gene lost 2 bases, with 10 bases spanning the gap.

The gene calls are TRBV6-5 and TRBJ1-2; D gene uncertain. This CDR3 has 11 amino acids. V was clipped by 5 bases and J by 8 bases, with 9 bases between them. Germline CDR1 reads MNHEY; CDR2 reads SVGAGI. CDR3 sequence (DNA): TGTGCCAGCAGTGATAATGCGGGCTACACCTTC. It is translated as CASSDNAGYTF.

The chain has TRBV5-5 and TRBJ1-2, with TRBD1 identical over 7 bases. Germline assignment: CDR1 SGHKS and CDR2 YYEKEE (reference sequence). CDR3 length equals 16 residues. The junction had 15 bases not matched to a gene; V was cut back by 3 bases and J by 7 bases. CDR3: CASSWGQNVWESGYTF. CDR3 coding DNA: TGTGCCAGCAGCTGGGGACAGAACGTTTGGGAGAGTGGCTACACCTTC.

The chain is built from TRBV7-9 and TRBJ1-2, with 8 bases lining up with TRBD1. The germline V gene encodes CDR1 SEHNR and CDR2 FQNEAQ (reference sequence). The CDR3 extends over 15 amino acids. The J segment lost 6 bases and the V segment lost 0 bases, leaving 6 bases of the junction unmatched. CDR3 sequence reads: CASSLAFPQGDGYTF. In nucleotides, the CDR3 is TGTGCCAGCAGCTTAGCCTTCCCACAGGGGGATGGCTACACCTTC.

This clone showed up just once. CDR3 in amino acids: CATSRDRVNEQYF. The CDR3 coding sequence is TGTGCCACCAGCAGAGATCGAGTAAACGAGCAGTACTTC. The J gene is TRBJ2-7, the V gene TRBV15; D is undetermined. The CDR3 is 13 amino acids. CDR1 and CDR2 (germline): LNHNV, YYDKDF (reference sequence). With 0 bases removed from V and 5 bases from J, the gap between germline ends came to 8 bases.

This chain links TRBV28 with TRBJ1-4; D not resolved. This CDR3 contains 13 residues. In germline, CDR1 is MDHEN, CDR2 SYDVKM. Trimming pared 2 bases from V and 8 bases from J, leaving 9 bases between. CDR3 residues: CASSLLDSEKLFF. The DNA for the CDR3 is TGTGCCAGCAGTTTACTGGATTCCGAAAAACTGTTTTTT.

V is TRBV30 and J is TRBJ1-2, with 7 bases matching TRBD1. Trimming cost V 3 bases and J 4 bases; bases outside gene matches: 8. Looked up from germline, CDR1 is GTSNPN and CDR2 is SVGIG (reference sequence). This CDR3 is built from 14 residues. Here the CDR3 reads CAWRPGGTSYGYTF. The DNA for the CDR3 is TGTGCCTGGAGGCCAGGGGGAACGAGCTATGGCTACACCTTC.

The J gene is TRBJ1-5, the V gene TRBV7-9; no clear D gene. Germline CDR1 reads SEHNR; CDR2 reads FQNEAQ (reference sequence). Trimming shortened V by 1 base and J by 7 bases, and 11 bases separated the two germline ends. CDR3 length: 14 amino acids. CDR3 region: CASSLGMVGQPQHF. The CDR3 bases are TGTGCCAGCAGCTTAGGGATGGTTGGACAGCCCCAGCATTTT. Looking up the rest from reference TRBV7-9 and TRBJ1-5 gives the full variable domain: DTGVSQNPRHKITKRGQNVTFRCDPISEHNRLYWYRQTLGQGPEFLTYFQNEAQLEKSRLLSDRFSAERPKGSFSTLEIQRTEQGDSAMYLCASSLGMVGQPQHFGDGTRLSIL.

The chain links TRBV4-1 to TRBJ2-1; the D is unclear. V lost 2 bases and J lost 4, with 9 bases in between. The CDR3 extends over 14 amino acids. Germline V CDR1 and CDR2: MGHRA, YSYEKL. The CDR3 is CASSQLVAYNEQFF. DNA of the CDR3: TGCGCCAGCAGCCAATTAGTGGCATACAATGAGCAGTTCTTC.

This clone was seen a handful of times. The V call is TRBV9, the J call TRBJ1-1; no clear D gene. Per germline, CDR1 SGDLS and CDR2 YYNGEE. This CDR3 is built from 15 residues. V lost 1 base and J 5 bases, leaving 15 bases between the germline ends. The CDR3 reads CASSVNSAGRTEAFF. CDR3 nucleotides: TGTGCCAGCAGCGTAAACAGTGCCGGTAGGACTGAAGCTTTCTTT. The complete variable domain, with remaining parts taken from reference TRBV9 and TRBJ1-1, reads DSGVTQTPKHLITATGQRVTLRCSPRSGDLSVYWYQQSLDQGLQFLIQYYNGEERAKGNILERFSAQQFPDLHSELNLSSLELGDSALYFCASSVNSAGRTEAFFGQGTRLTVV.

This CDR3 reads CASSLGGTYTEAFF. CDR3 DNA sequence: TGCGCCAGCAGCTTGGGCGGGACTTACACTGAAGCTTTCTTT. V gene TRBV5-1 combines with J gene TRBJ1-1; D perhaps matches TRBD1 (5 bases). V gave up 0 bases and J gave up 3 bases, with 9 bases separating them. Germline V gives CDR1 SGHRS, CDR2 YFSETQ. The length of the CDR3 is 14 residues.

The chain has TRBV6-4 and TRBJ2-7; no definite D call. The CDR3 extends over 13 amino acids. V was shortened by 9 bases and J by 1 base, with 13 bases between the two germline ends. Germline CDR1 and CDR2: MRHNA and SNTAGT. CDR3 residues: CASRASGSYEQYF. The CDR3 DNA sequence: TGTGCCAGTAGGGCTAGTGGATCCTACGAGCAGTACTTC.

The chain has TRBV27 and TRBJ2-7, with TRBD2 matching 7 bases. The length of the CDR3 is 14 residues. Germline values: CDR1 MNHEY, CDR2 SMNVEV (reference sequence). V was pared by 10 bases and J by 0 bases, with 9 bases of the junction left unmatched. The CDR3 coding sequence is TGTGCCAACCACCCGCGGGAGAGCTCCTACGAGCAGTACTTC. It codes for CANHPRESSYEQYF.

Regarding this clone: The junction departs from the called germline gene at one end, perhaps through a read error. The rearrangement links TRBV29-1 to TRBJ1-1; the match to TRBD1 covers 10 bases. The CDR3 covers 11 residues. Germline V gene sequence: CDR1 SQVTM, CDR2 ANQGSEA. The CDR3 region has the DNA TGCAGCGTAAGGAAGACAGGGGGCACCTCATTT. Translated, it gives CSVRKTGGTSF.